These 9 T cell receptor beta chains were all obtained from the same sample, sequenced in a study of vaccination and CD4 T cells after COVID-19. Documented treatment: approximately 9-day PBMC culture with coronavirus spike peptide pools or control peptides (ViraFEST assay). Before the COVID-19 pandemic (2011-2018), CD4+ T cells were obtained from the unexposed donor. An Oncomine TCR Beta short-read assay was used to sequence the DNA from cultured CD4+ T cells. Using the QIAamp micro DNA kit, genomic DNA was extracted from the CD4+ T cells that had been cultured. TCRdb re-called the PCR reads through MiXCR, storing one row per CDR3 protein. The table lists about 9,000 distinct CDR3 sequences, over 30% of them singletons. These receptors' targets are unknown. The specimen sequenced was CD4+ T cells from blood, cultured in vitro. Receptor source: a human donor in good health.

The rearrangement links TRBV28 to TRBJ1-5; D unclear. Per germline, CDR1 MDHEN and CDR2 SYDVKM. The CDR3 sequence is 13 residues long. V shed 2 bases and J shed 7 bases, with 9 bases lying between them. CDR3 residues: CASSLVGRQPQHF. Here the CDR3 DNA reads TGTGCCAGCAGTTTAGTAGGGCGCCAGCCCCAGCATTTT.

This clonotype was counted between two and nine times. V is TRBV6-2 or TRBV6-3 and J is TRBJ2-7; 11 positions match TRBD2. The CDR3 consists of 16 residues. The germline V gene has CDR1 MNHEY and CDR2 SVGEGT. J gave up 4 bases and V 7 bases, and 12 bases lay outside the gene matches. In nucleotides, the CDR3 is TGTGCCAGCAATAAGCCCGGACTAGCGGGCCCGTACGAGCAGTACTTC. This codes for CASNKPGLAGPYEQYF.

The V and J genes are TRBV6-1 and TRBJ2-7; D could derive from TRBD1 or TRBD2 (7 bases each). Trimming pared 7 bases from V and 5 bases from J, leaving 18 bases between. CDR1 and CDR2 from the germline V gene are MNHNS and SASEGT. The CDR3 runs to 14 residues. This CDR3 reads CASKGGGSLDEQYF. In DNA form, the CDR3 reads TGTGCCAGCAAAGGGGGCGGGAGCTTGGACGAGCAGTACTTC.

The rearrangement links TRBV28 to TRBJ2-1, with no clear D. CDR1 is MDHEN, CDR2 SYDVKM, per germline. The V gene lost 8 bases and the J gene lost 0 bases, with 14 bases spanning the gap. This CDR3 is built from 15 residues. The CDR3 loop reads CASGLTPSSYNEQFF. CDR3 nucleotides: TGTGCCAGCGGCTTGACGCCTAGCTCCTACAATGAGCAGTTCTTC.

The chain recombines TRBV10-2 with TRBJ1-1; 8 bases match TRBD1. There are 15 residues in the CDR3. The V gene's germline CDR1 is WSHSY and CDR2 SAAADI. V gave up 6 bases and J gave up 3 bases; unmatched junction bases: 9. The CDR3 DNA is TGCGCCAGCAGGAGGGGCCCACAGGGGGACACTGAAGCTTTCTTT. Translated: CASRRGPQGDTEAFF.

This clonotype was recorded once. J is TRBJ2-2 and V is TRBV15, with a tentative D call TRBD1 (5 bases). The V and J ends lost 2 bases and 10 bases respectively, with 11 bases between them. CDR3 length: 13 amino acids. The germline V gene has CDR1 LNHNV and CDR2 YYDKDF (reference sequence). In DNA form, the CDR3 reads TGTGCCACCAGCAGAAGGGGTAACGAGGAGCTGTTTTTT. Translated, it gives CATSRRGNEELFF. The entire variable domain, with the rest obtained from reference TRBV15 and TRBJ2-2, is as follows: DAMVIQNPRYQVTQFGKPVTLSCSQTLNHNVMYWYQQKSSQAPKLLFHYYDKDFNNEADTPDNFQSRRPNTSFCFLDIRSPGLGDTAMYLCATSRRGNEELFFGEGSRLTVL.

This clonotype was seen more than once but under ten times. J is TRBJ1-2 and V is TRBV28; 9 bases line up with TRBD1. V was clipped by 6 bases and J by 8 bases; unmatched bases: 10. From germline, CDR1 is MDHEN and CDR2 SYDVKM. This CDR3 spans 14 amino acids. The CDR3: CASSLVGTGKGYTF. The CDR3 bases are TGTGCCAGCAGCCTAGTCGGGACAGGGAAGGGCTACACCTTC.

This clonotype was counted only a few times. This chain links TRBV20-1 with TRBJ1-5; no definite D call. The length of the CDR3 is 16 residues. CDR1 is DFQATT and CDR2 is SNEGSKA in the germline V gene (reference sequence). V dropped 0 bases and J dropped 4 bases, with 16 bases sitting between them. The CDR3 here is CSARDVTRAPNQPQHF. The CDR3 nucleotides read TGCAGTGCTAGAGACGTAACCCGGGCCCCTAATCAGCCCCAGCATTTT.

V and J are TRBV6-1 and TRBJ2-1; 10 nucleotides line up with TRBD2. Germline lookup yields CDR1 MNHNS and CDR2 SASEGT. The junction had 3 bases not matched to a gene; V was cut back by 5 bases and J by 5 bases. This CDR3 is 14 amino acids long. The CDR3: CASSRTSGDNEQFF. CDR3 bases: TGTGCCAGCAGTAGGACTAGCGGCGACAATGAGCAGTTCTTC.